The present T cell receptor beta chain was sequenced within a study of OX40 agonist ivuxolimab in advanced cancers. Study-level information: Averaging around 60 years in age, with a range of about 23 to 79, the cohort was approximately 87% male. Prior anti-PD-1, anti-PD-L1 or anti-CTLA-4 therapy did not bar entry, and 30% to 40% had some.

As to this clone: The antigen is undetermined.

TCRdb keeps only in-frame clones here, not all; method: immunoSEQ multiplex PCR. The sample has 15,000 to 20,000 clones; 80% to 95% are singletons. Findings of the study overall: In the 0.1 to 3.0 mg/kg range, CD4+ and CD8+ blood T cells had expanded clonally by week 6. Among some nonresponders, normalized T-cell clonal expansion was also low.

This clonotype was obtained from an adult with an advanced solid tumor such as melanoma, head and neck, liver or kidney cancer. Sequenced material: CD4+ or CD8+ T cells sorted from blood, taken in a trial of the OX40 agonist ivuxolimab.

CDR3 amino acids: CASSFGTSGAYEQYF. The CDR3 DNA follows: TGTGCCAGCAGTTTCGGGACTAGCGGGGCCTACGAGCAGTACTTC. V and J are TRBV27 and TRBJ2-7; 13 nucleotides line up with TRBD2. Per germline, CDR1 MNHEY and CDR2 SMNVEV (reference sequence). Trimming cost V 3 bases and J 2 bases; bases outside gene matches: 1. The CDR3 loop spans 15 amino acids.